The following is a T cell receptor (beta chain) sequence with its context. One end of the junction does not line up with germline, which may come from a read error. Random hexamers were used to reverse transcribe the RNA input (about 0.5 to 1 ug). Amplification of TCR beta CDR3 by immunoSEQ multiplex PCR spanned 54 Vbeta and 13 Jbeta. TCRdb re-called the immunoSEQ multiplex PCR reads through MiXCR, storing one row per CDR3 protein. The data hold around 300,000 distinct CDR3 sequences, with roughly 85% observed a single time. The germline gives CDR1 MGHRA, CDR2 YSYEKL. The CDR3 is 17 amino acids. The data were obtained in a study of CD8 T cells in Susac syndrome. The study sequenced TCR beta in blood CD8+ and CD4+ T cells.

The chain carries TRBV4-1 and TRBJ2-7; 9 bases match TRBD2. The source is a human donor with multiple sclerosis. The sample taken for sequencing was CD8+ T cells from PBMCs. CDR3 protein: CASSQDFGREGSHEQYF. DNA of the CDR3: TGCGCCAGCAGCCAAGATTTCGGGCGGGAGGGCTCCCACGAGCAGTACTTC.